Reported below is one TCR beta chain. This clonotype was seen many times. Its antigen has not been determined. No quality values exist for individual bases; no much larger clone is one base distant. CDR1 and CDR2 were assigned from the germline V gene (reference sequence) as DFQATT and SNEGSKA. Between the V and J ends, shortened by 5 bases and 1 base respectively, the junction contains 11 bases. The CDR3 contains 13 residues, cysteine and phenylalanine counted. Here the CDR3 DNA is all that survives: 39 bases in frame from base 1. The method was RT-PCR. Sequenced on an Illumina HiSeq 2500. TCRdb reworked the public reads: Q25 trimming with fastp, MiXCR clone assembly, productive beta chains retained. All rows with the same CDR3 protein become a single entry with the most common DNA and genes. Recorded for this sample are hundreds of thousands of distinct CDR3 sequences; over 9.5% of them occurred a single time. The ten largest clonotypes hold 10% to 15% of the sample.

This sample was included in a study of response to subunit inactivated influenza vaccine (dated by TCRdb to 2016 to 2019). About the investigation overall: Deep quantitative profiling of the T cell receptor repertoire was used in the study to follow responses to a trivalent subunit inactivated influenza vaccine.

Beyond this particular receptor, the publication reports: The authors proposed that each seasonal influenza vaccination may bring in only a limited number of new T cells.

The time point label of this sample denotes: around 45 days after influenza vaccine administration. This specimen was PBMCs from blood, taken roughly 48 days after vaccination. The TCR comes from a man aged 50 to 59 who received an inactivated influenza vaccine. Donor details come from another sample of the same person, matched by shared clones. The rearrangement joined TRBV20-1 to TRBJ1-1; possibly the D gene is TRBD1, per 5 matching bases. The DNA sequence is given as TGCAGTGCTGGAGGGGTGGGGAACACTGAAGCTTTCTTT. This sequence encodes CSAGGVGNTEAFF.